This T cell receptor beta chain was recovered during a study of cytomegalovirus exposure and HLA in healthy donors. The PCR contained 60 Vbeta and 13 Jbeta primers. Methods used by the authors: In a later analysis, the count reached about 82 million unique TCR beta chains, with approximately 11 million shared. Generated by immunoSEQ multiplex PCR, the TCRdb table keeps only in-frame clones and is missing some. V, J and clone size derive from that table, while D and trimming were established from the DNA sequence. The sample lists more than 85,000 clones, under 75% occurring once. The ends were cut back, 2 bases at V and 7 bases at J, with 14 bases in the middle. The germline V gene encodes CDR1 MNHEY and CDR2 SMNVEV (reference sequence). This CDR3 has 14 amino acids.

V and J are TRBV27 and TRBJ1-1; D might be TRBD1 (6 bases). The sequence was obtained from a female donor in good health and CMV-seronegative. Sequencing was performed on PBMCs. CDR3 bases: TGTGCCAGCAGTTTAATGAGGGGGGGGAATGAAGCTTTCTTT. Translating gives CASSLMRGGNEAFF.